This TCR beta chain was obtained from a study of cytotoxic CD8 clonotypes in ibrutinib-treated CLL. Overall study context: The patients comprised approximately eleven relapsed/refractory and approximately 16 treatment-naive cases, around 17 IGHV unmutated. Patients attained some 25 partial and 2 complete responses; at median approximately 68 months, around 15 remained remitted while around twelve progressed. Per sample, productive templates averaged 255,043 and productive rearrangements averaged around 94,000.

With regard to this clone: The antigen is unknown.

Generated by immunoSEQ multiplex PCR, the TCRdb table keeps only in-frame clones and is missing some. Among 68,000 or so clones, 68% were seen once, and the ten largest hold approximately 5%. Per the germline V gene, CDR1 is SGHTA and CDR2 is FQGTGA. The CDR3 contains 15 residues. The V end was cut by 5 bases, the J end by 3 bases, with 14 bases between. Whole-study results and caveats: Relative to age-matched healthy donors, clonality at baseline was higher, and it tracked circulating CD8+ T-cell counts.

This chain joins TRBV7-3 and TRBJ2-1; no clear D. The clonotype was recovered from a human donor with chronic lymphocytic leukemia. Sample: PBMCs, taken after 12 months of ibrutinib treatment. The CDR3 loop reads CASSGPDASYNEQFF. In nucleotides, the CDR3 is TGTGCCAGCAGCGGGCCGGATGCTAGCTACAATGAGCAGTTCTTC.